These T cell receptor beta chains were read from a single sample in a study of blood T cell repertoires in COVID-19. The data were produced by immunoSEQ multiplex PCR, yet TCRdb's version contains in-frame clones alone and is incomplete. The repertoire holds hundreds of thousands of clones, with approximately 86% as singletons. The sequencing input was peripheral blood. The receptor set was obtained from a woman aged 60-75 years with COVID-19, enrolled during active disease. Both conserved end residues are part of each CDR3. The order of the fields is CDR3 DNA, CDR3 protein, V gene, J gene, clone size, D gene. A D gene is named only where the DNA matches it firmly. Part of the rows lack a size; the others show once, few, many or a class for expanded clones.

CDR3nt: TGTGCCAGCAGCCGGGGGAGCAACTATGGCTACACCTTC; CDR3aa: CASSRGSNYGYTF; v_gene: TRBV7-8; j_gene: TRBJ1-2; abundance: few; d_gene: .
CDR3nt: TGTGCCAGCAGCCAAGCTGGAGGGGCGAGGTCACCCCTCCACTTT; CDR3aa: CASSQAGGARSPLHF; v_gene: TRBV3-1/TRBV3-2; j_gene: TRBJ1-6; abundance: .; d_gene: .
CDR3nt: TGTGCCAGCTCTAAGCGGGGGGCCGCCGGCGATGAGCAGTTCTTC; CDR3aa: CASSKRGAAGDEQFF; v_gene: TRBV7-3; j_gene: TRBJ2-1; abundance: .; d_gene: TRBD2
CDR3nt: TGTGCCAGCAGCTACAGGGTGGCCGAGACCCAGTACTTC; CDR3aa: CASSYRVAETQYF; v_gene: TRBV7-3; j_gene: TRBJ2-5; abundance: .; d_gene: .
CDR3nt: TGCAGCGTTACCGGACAGGGGGCTTGGGGCTACACCTTC; CDR3aa: CSVTGQGAWGYTF; v_gene: TRBV29-1; j_gene: TRBJ1-2; abundance: .; d_gene: TRBD1
CDR3nt: TGTGCCAGCTCACCCCGGACAGGGGGCGACTACGAGCAGTACTTC; CDR3aa: CASSPRTGGDYEQYF; v_gene: TRBV18; j_gene: TRBJ2-7; abundance: .; d_gene: TRBD1
CDR3nt: TGCGCCAGCAGCCAAGATGGGACAGCCTACAATGGCTACACCTTC; CDR3aa: CASSQDGTAYNGYTF; v_gene: TRBV4-3; j_gene: TRBJ1-2; abundance: .; d_gene: TRBD1
CDR3nt: TGTGCCAGCTCACGGGGACAGGGGATAGGTTACGAGCAGTACTTC; CDR3aa: CASSRGQGIGYEQYF; v_gene: TRBV18; j_gene: TRBJ2-7; abundance: .; d_gene: TRBD1
CDR3nt: TGTGCCAGCAGCCCCGACCGGGTGTACACGCAGTATTTT; CDR3aa: CASSPDRVYTQYF; v_gene: TRBV19; j_gene: TRBJ2-3; abundance: .; d_gene: .
CDR3nt: TGTGCCAGCAGCGCCCGGGTGGCAGACAACACTGAAGCTTTCTTT; CDR3aa: CASSARVADNTEAFF; v_gene: TRBV11-2; j_gene: TRBJ1-1; abundance: .; d_gene: .
CDR3nt: TGTGCCAGCAGCCCCCGCGCCAACCCCACAGATACGCAGTATTTT; CDR3aa: CASSPRANPTDTQYF; v_gene: TRBV9; j_gene: TRBJ2-3; abundance: .; d_gene: .
CDR3nt: TGCAGCGTTGTGTTCAAGAGTAACACTGAAGCTTTCTTT; CDR3aa: CSVVFKSNTEAFF; v_gene: TRBV29-1; j_gene: TRBJ1-1; abundance: .; d_gene: .
CDR3nt: TGTGCCAGCAGTTTACCCCGGACAGGGGTCAATTCACCCCTCCACTTT; CDR3aa: CASSLPRTGVNSPLHF; v_gene: TRBV28; j_gene: TRBJ1-6; abundance: .; d_gene: TRBD1
CDR3nt: TGTGCCAGCTCACCGTTCGGAGCAACTAATGAAAAACTGTTTTTT; CDR3aa: CASSPFGATNEKLFF; v_gene: TRBV18; j_gene: TRBJ1-4; abundance: .; d_gene: .
CDR3nt: TGTGCCAGCAGCAGAGGGAATCAGCCCCAGCATTTT; CDR3aa: CASSRGNQPQHF; v_gene: TRBV9; j_gene: TRBJ1-5; abundance: .; d_gene: .
CDR3nt: TGTGCCAGCAGCTTTATGTCAGGGCTCTCTGGAAACACCATATATTTT; CDR3aa: CASSFMSGLSGNTIYF; v_gene: TRBV7-8; j_gene: TRBJ1-3; abundance: .; d_gene: .
CDR3nt: TGTGCCAGCAGTGTCAGTCGATGGACTGAAGCTTTCTTT; CDR3aa: CASSVSRWTEAFF; v_gene: TRBV28; j_gene: TRBJ1-1; abundance: .; d_gene: .
CDR3nt: TGCGCCAGCACGTGGACTAGCGGGGGAGTCAATCGCAATGAGCAGTTCTTC; CDR3aa: CASTWTSGGVNRNEQFF; v_gene: TRBV10-1; j_gene: TRBJ2-1; abundance: many; d_gene: TRBD2
CDR3nt: TGTGCCAGCAGCCAAGGACAGCGAGTTTATGGCTACACCTTC; CDR3aa: CASSQGQRVYGYTF; v_gene: TRBV3-1/TRBV3-2; j_gene: TRBJ1-2; abundance: once; d_gene: .
CDR3nt: TGTGCCAGCTCATCAACCAGGGGTATGGCATTAGACACTGAAGCTTTCTTT; CDR3aa: CASSSTRGMALDTEAFF; v_gene: TRBV18; j_gene: TRBJ1-1; abundance: few; d_gene: .
CDR3nt: TGTGCCAGCAGCTTAGGTAGCGGCCAAGGCACAGATACGCAGTATTTT; CDR3aa: CASSLGSGQGTDTQYF; v_gene: TRBV7-9; j_gene: TRBJ2-3; abundance: once; d_gene: .
CDR3nt: TGTGCCAGCAGTTTGGTCCCAGGGGCCCATGGCTACACCTTC; CDR3aa: CASSLVPGAHGYTF; v_gene: TRBV27; j_gene: TRBJ1-2; abundance: .; d_gene: .
CDR3nt: TGTGCCAGTAGTACAAGGGGTCGCGCTGAAGCTTTCTTT; CDR3aa: CASSTRGRAEAFF; v_gene: TRBV19; j_gene: TRBJ1-1; abundance: .; d_gene: .
CDR3nt: TGCAGTGCCCTATTGAACACTGAAGCTTTCTTT; CDR3aa: CSALLNTEAFF; v_gene: TRBV20-1; j_gene: TRBJ1-1; abundance: .; d_gene: .
CDR3nt: TGTGCCAGCAGAACACAGGGGGCCGGCAATCAGCCCCAGCATTTT; CDR3aa: CASRTQGAGNQPQHF; v_gene: TRBV28; j_gene: TRBJ1-5; abundance: .; d_gene: TRBD1
CDR3nt: TGTGCCAGCAGGAGACAGGGGGCCTTGACCGGGGAGCTGTTTTTT; CDR3aa: CASRRQGALTGELFF; v_gene: TRBV6-5; j_gene: TRBJ2-2; abundance: .; d_gene: TRBD1
CDR3nt: TGTGCCAGCAGCCCCCGACTAGCGGGGGAAAGAGATACGCAGTATTTT; CDR3aa: CASSPRLAGERDTQYF; v_gene: TRBV11-2; j_gene: TRBJ2-3; abundance: .; d_gene: TRBD2
CDR3nt: TGTGCTAGTTCGTTACAGTTGTTTGCCGGGGAGCTGTTTTTT; CDR3aa: CASSLQLFAGELFF; v_gene: TRBV12-5; j_gene: TRBJ2-2; abundance: few; d_gene: .
CDR3nt: TGTGCCAGCAAGGGGTATAGCAATCAGCCCCAGCATTTT; CDR3aa: CASKGYSNQPQHF; v_gene: TRBV6-5; j_gene: TRBJ1-5; abundance: .; d_gene: .
CDR3nt: TGTGCCAGCAGTACGGACAGGGGTGCCTATGGCTACACCTTC; CDR3aa: CASSTDRGAYGYTF; v_gene: TRBV6-2/TRBV6-3; j_gene: TRBJ1-2; abundance: .; d_gene: TRBD1
CDR3nt: TGTGCCAGCAGTACAGGGTACTCCTACGAGCAGTACTTC; CDR3aa: CASSTGYSYEQYF; v_gene: TRBV25-1; j_gene: TRBJ2-7; abundance: .; d_gene: .
CDR3nt: TGTGCCAGCAGTGATCAGGGGGAGCTGTTTTTT; CDR3aa: CASSDQGELFF; v_gene: TRBV6-4; j_gene: TRBJ2-2; abundance: .; d_gene: .